What follows are 12 T cell receptor beta chains derived from one specimen sequenced in a study of a mutant IDH1 vaccine in newly diagnosed glioma. Time point in this sample: baseline, week 1 (first vaccination visit). The sample's treatment: pre-vaccination baseline after standard-of-care therapy. Some clones are missing from TCRdb's copy, which holds only in-frame ones; the method was immunoSEQ multiplex PCR. The sample lists roughly 38,000 clones, around nine tenths occurring once. The sequencing used PBMCs, collected from a glioma patient treated with radiotherapy, temozolomide or both. Receptor source: a man younger than 35 with glioma.

The V and J genes are TRBV14 and TRBJ2-7, with no clear D. Germline assignment: CDR1 SGHDN and CDR2 FVKESK. V lost 2 bases and J 0 bases, leaving 5 bases between the germline ends. This CDR3 comprises 13 residues. In DNA, the CDR3 is TGTGCCAGCAGCCAACAGGCCTCCTACGAGCAGTACTTC. Its protein product is CASSQQASYEQYF.

The chain links TRBV6-5 to TRBJ1-5; 7 nucleotides agree with TRBD1. This CDR3 has 15 residues. V lost 5 bases to trimming and J lost 4 bases; unmatched junction nucleotides: 8. From germline, CDR1 is MNHEY and CDR2 SVGAGI. CDR3: CASSNTGARNQPQHF. For the CDR3, the DNA is TGTGCCAGCAGTAATACAGGGGCCAGGAATCAGCCCCAGCATTTT.

The chain employs TRBV10-3 and TRBJ1-6, with D tentatively TRBD1 (5 bases). The V gene lost 7 bases and the J gene lost 4 bases, with 8 bases spanning the gap. The CDR3 loop spans 13 amino acids. Germline V gene data show CDR1 as ENHRY and CDR2 as SYGVKD. CDR3 DNA sequence: TGTGCCATCAACGACAGATATAATTCACCCCTCCACTTT. It codes for CAINDRYNSPLHF.

In nucleotides, the CDR3 is TGTGCCAGCAGCAGCACCGGGACAGATGGCTACACCTTC. Encoded protein: CASSSTGTDGYTF. The rearrangement joins TRBV5-6 to TRBJ1-2; 7 positions agree with TRBD1. Germline CDR1 SGHDT, CDR2 YYEEEE. The trim removed 4 bases at V and 6 bases at J, leaving 6 bases unmatched. This CDR3 is built from 13 residues.

V gene TRBV30 combines with J gene TRBJ2-3, with D possibly matching TRBD2 (5 bases). The CDR3 contains 15 residues. The V and J ends lost 1 base and 3 bases respectively, with 14 bases between them. Germline V lookup: CDR1 GTSNPN, CDR2 SVGIG (reference sequence). This CDR3 is CAWSELEVLTDTQYF. Here the CDR3 DNA reads TGTGCCTGGAGTGAGCTGGAGGTCCTAACAGATACGCAGTATTTT.

This chain links TRBV6-5 with TRBJ2-7; D not resolved. The CDR3 sequence is 14 residues long. Trimming left V 0 bases short and J 2 bases short, with 8 bases between. Per germline, CDR1 MNHEY and CDR2 SVGAGI. CDR3: CASSYSPCTYEQYF. For the CDR3, the DNA is TGTGCCAGCAGTTACTCCCCCTGTACCTACGAGCAGTACTTC.

The rearrangement links TRBV6-1 to TRBJ1-3, with D unclear. Germline values: CDR1 MNHNS, CDR2 SASEGT. Deletions cut 7 bases from V and 0 bases from J, with 10 bases between. This CDR3 is built from 14 residues. The CDR3 reads CASIREYSGNTIYF. CDR3 bases: TGTGCCAGCATTCGGGAGTACTCTGGAAACACCATATATTTT.

The chain employs TRBV7-8 and TRBJ1-5; TRBD1 matches 9 bases. V gave up 0 bases and J gave up 5 bases; unmatched junction bases: 8. Germline loops: CDR1 SGHVS, CDR2 FQNEAQ. This CDR3 has 17 amino acids. The CDR3 DNA sequence: TGTGCCAGCAGCTTAGCGGAGAGGGACAGGGTGTATCAGCCCCAGCATTTT. Translated, it gives CASSLAERDRVYQPQHF. The variable domain in full, with the rest retrieved from reference TRBV7-8 and TRBJ1-5, is GAGVSQSPRYKVAKRGQDVALRCDPISGHVSLFWYQQALGQGPEFLTYFQNEAQLDKSGLPSDRFFAERPEGSVSTLKIQRTQQEDSAVYLCASSLAERDRVYQPQHFGDGTRLSIL.

This chain links TRBV6-6 with TRBJ1-2; 10 nucleotides line up with TRBD1. V shed 5 bases and J 8 bases; nucleotides not matched to a gene: 8. CDR1 and CDR2 from the germline V gene are MNHNY and SVGAGI (reference sequence). This CDR3 comprises 14 residues. CDR3 amino acids: CASSGGTGAVGYTF. In DNA form, the CDR3 reads TGTGCCAGCAGTGGGGGGACAGGGGCAGTCGGCTACACCTTC.

The chain links TRBV5-4 to TRBJ2-1, with 7 bases matching TRBD2. Looked up from germline, CDR1 is SGHNT and CDR2 is YYREEE (reference sequence). There are 18 residues in the CDR3. The V segment lost 4 bases and the J segment 0 bases; nucleotides outside the gene matches: 13. This chain's CDR3 is CASSKRGGRLFSYNEQFF. DNA for the CDR3: TGTGCCAGCAGCAAGCGGGGAGGGCGACTATTCTCCTACAATGAGCAGTTCTTC. Based on the CDR3 plus reference TRBV5-4 and TRBJ2-1, the full variable domain is ETGVTQSPTHLIKTRGQQVTLRCSSQSGHNTVSWYQQALGQGPQFIFQYYREEENGRGNFPPRFSGLQFPNYSSELNVNALELDDSALYLCASSKRGGRLFSYNEQFFGPGTRLTVL.

The rearrangement links TRBV5-1 to TRBJ1-1, with D possibly being TRBD1 (6 bases). CDR1 SGHRS and CDR2 YFSETQ come from the germline V gene. Between the trimmed V and J ends, which lost 0 bases and 3 bases, there was a span of 9 bases. The CDR3 sequence is 14 residues long. Written as DNA, the CDR3 is TGCGCCAGCAGCTTGGAGGGGGGATACACTGAAGCTTTCTTT. Amino acid sequence: CASSLEGGYTEAFF.

This chain connects TRBV30 to TRBJ1-2, with TRBD1 identical over 12 bases. V trimming: 8 bases; J trimming: 6 bases; junction bases outside the gene matches: 4. Germline loops: CDR1 GTSNPN, CDR2 SVGIG (reference sequence). This CDR3 has 12 amino acids. The CDR3 protein is CARGTGGNGYTF. CDR3 DNA: TGTGCCCGGGGGACAGGGGGCAATGGCTACACCTTC.